The clone carrying this TCR beta chain was observed a few times. What it binds is not known. The data stem from a study of T cells after yellow fever vaccination. Generation of TCR cDNA used 5'RACE template switching (which added a universal primer site and UMIs). MiXCR, run by TCRdb on the 5' RACE reads, gives a single entry per CDR3 protein. The sample consists of some 120,000 distinct CDR3 sequences, roughly 15% of them appearing once. V was clipped by 5 bases and J by 4 bases, with 26 bases between them. This CDR3 is 18 amino acids long. The study's findings and limits: Subsequent booster samples again held most clones from primary vaccination (around 96% CD4, roughly 90% CD8). Overall, a small share of clonotypes was seen in both CD4 and CD8 compartments.

Sequences were derived from CD8+ T cells sorted from PBMCs, sampled 5 days after the yellow fever booster vaccination. J is TRBJ1-2 and V is TRBV12-3 or TRBV12-4, with D tentatively TRBD1 (5 bases). This TCR came from a man younger than 35 who received the YFV17D yellow fever vaccine. In DNA form, the CDR3 reads TGTGCCAGCAGTCCACCAGACAGAAGGGTAGGCCTTCTCTATGGCTACACCTTC. Protein product: CASSPPDRRVGLLYGYTF.